The 14 T cell receptor beta chains listed next were all sequenced from one sample in a study of T cells in Graves' hyperthyroidism and ophthalmopathy. What was amplified from RNA transcripts were TCR beta CDR3 regions. A set of HTBI primers served as the primers for a first-round RT-PCR of the TCR CDR3. TCRdb analysed the multiplex PCR reads with MiXCR anew, one entry per CDR3 protein. The profile shows more than 500,000 distinct CDR3 sequences, roughly a sixth of them singletons. The sequencing sample was made of blood. The receptors were gathered from a woman in her 30s with Graves' ophthalmopathy.

This clonotype has at least ten counts. The chain carries TRBV20-1 and TRBJ2-7, with 11 bases matching TRBD2. The CDR3 has 14 residues. Germline V gene lookup returns CDR1 DFQATT and CDR2 SNEGSKA (reference sequence). V lost 5 bases to trimming and J lost 2 bases; unmatched junction nucleotides: 5. CDR3 protein: CSAGLSGGAYEQYF. CDR3 DNA sequence: TGCAGTGCTGGACTTAGCGGGGGGGCCTACGAGCAGTACTTC.

In its sample, this clonotype was seen many times. The V and J genes are TRBV18 and TRBJ1-5; D perhaps matches TRBD1 (5 bases). The CDR3 totals 15 residues. Trimming pared 4 bases from V and 8 bases from J, leaving 18 bases between. Germline V lookup: CDR1 KGHSH, CDR2 LQKENI. This CDR3 reads CASSQTGTGVEPQHF. CDR3 bases: TGTGCCAGCTCACAAACCGGGACGGGTGTCGAGCCCCAGCATTTT.

This chain connects TRBV6-1 to TRBJ2-2; 10 bases fit TRBD2. The CDR3 is made up of 18 amino acids. CDR1 and CDR2 (germline): MNHNS, SASEGT. V trimming: 8 bases; J trimming: 9 bases; junction bases outside the gene matches: 21. DNA of the CDR3: TGTGCCAGCGGAAAATTTGGGGAAGCTAGCGGGAGAACCTGGGAGCTGTTTTTT. This gives the protein CASGKFGEASGRTWELFF.

This clonotype was counted at least ten times. The J gene is TRBJ2-3, the V gene TRBV10-3, with 9 nucleotides matching TRBD2. Trimming removed 3 bases from V and 6 bases from J; junction bases left unmatched: 10. Looked up from germline, CDR1 is ENHRY and CDR2 is SYGVKD. The CDR3 spans 16 residues. The CDR3 nucleotides read TGTGCCATCAGTGACGGGGCGGGAGGGTCAGTGGATACGCAGTATTTT. This gives the protein CAISDGAGGSVDTQYF.

V and J are TRBV28 and TRBJ1-6, with TRBD1 as a possible D gene (5 bases). Germline V gives CDR1 MDHEN, CDR2 SYDVKM. The CDR3 has 15 residues. V shed 2 bases and J shed 4 bases, with 9 bases lying between them. This CDR3 reads CASSLPRAYNSPLHF. The CDR3 nucleotides are TGTGCCAGCAGTTTACCCAGGGCGTATAATTCACCCCTCCACTTT.

J is TRBJ2-1 and V is TRBV11-2, with D possibly TRBD2 on 6 matching bases. Germline V gene data show CDR1 as SGHAT and CDR2 as FQNNGV. The CDR3 is made up of 15 amino acids. V was trimmed by 5 bases and J by 4 bases, leaving 15 bases between them. CDR3 bases: TGTGCCAGCAGCCGCCCGGGACTGGGGTACAATGAGCAGTTCTTC. This encodes CASSRPGLGYNEQFF.

This clonotype was picked up a small number of times. The chain has TRBV7-8 and TRBJ2-7, with 8 bases identical to TRBD1. The CDR3 extends over 14 amino acids. Looked up from germline, CDR1 is SGHVS and CDR2 is FQNEAQ. Trimming cost V 5 bases and J 3 bases; bases outside gene matches: 6. CDR3 sequence (DNA): TGTGCCAGCAGCAGCAGGGGGCTTTTCTACGAGCAGTACTTC. The encoded protein is CASSSRGLFYEQYF.

This clonotype was detected a few times. V usage is TRBV4-1 and J usage is TRBJ2-5, with a weak D call TRBD1 (5 bases). CDR3 length equals 13 residues. Looked up from germline, CDR1 is MGHRA and CDR2 is YSYEKL. Trimming left V 1 base short and J 3 bases short, with 6 bases between. CDR3 sequence (DNA): TGCGCCAGCAGCCAAGCCAGGGAAGAGACCCAGTACTTC. Translation: CASSQAREETQYF.

This clonotype was observed many times. The rearrangement joins TRBV2 to TRBJ1-5; tentatively, D is TRBD1 (5 bases). This CDR3 has 16 residues. The V end lost 8 bases, the J end lost 2 bases, and 19 bases lay between the germline ends. Germline loops: CDR1 SNHLY, CDR2 FYNNEI. CDR3 bases: TGTGCCAGCCGCCGAGGGGCTTCCTTGGGCAATCAGCCCCAGCATTTT. Translated, it gives CASRRGASLGNQPQHF.

The chain combines TRBV13 with TRBJ2-7; possible D gene TRBD2, 6 bases. Trimming removed 0 bases at V and 6 bases at J, with 15 bases between. Germline V gene sequence: CDR1 PRHDT, CDR2 FYEKMQ (reference sequence). The CDR3 consists of 15 residues. DNA for the CDR3: TGTGCCAGCAGCTTAGGCATTTGGGGGAGGCGCGAGCAGTACTTC. It yields the protein CASSLGIWGRREQYF. Together with reference TRBV13 and TRBJ2-7, the CDR3 gives the full variable domain: AAGVIQSPRHLIKEKRETATLKCYPIPRHDTVYWYQQGPGQDPQFLISFYEKMQSDKGSIPDRFSAQQFSDYHSELNMSSLELGDSALYFCASSLGIWGRREQYFGPGTRLTVT.

In its sample, this clonotype was seen a few times. V and J are TRBV20-1 and TRBJ1-3; D unresolved. CDR1 is DFQATT and CDR2 is SNEGSKA in the germline V gene (reference sequence). CDR3 length equals 13 residues. V was shortened by 3 bases and J by 2 bases, with 8 bases between the two germline ends. This chain's CDR3 is CSARWAAGNTIYF. The CDR3 bases are TGCAGTGCTAGGTGGGCAGCTGGAAACACCATATATTTT.

There are a few counts of this clonotype. The CDR3 DNA reads as TGTGCCAGCAGCTCTCCGGCTAGCAATCAGCCCCAGCATTTT. Translated, it gives CASSSPASNQPQHF. The chain has TRBV11-2 and TRBJ1-5; no reliable D call. Trimming took 4 bases from V and 0 from J, leaving 7 bases between them. Germline lookup yields CDR1 SGHAT and CDR2 FQNNGV. The CDR3 totals 14 residues.

At least ten counts were recorded for this clonotype. The DNA for the CDR3 is TGTGCCAGCAGCTCAGGGCGGGGTACTAACTATGGCTACACCTTC. This sequence encodes CASSSGRGTNYGYTF. The chain has TRBV11-2 and TRBJ1-2; perhaps TRBD1 as D (5 bases). The CDR3 has 15 residues. Between the trimmed V and J ends, which lost 4 bases and 0 bases, there was a span of 12 bases. Germline loops: CDR1 SGHAT, CDR2 FQNNGV.

The chain carries TRBV19 and TRBJ2-7; D possibly corresponds to TRBD2 (6 bases). Looked up from germline, CDR1 is LNHDA and CDR2 is SQIVND (reference sequence). The CDR3 is 13 amino acids. The V end lost 9 bases, the J end lost 3 bases, and 15 bases lay between the germline ends. The CDR3 sequence: CASGGPGFYEQYF. The CDR3 region has the DNA TGTGCCAGCGGGGGTCCCGGATTCTACGAGCAGTACTTC. The full variable domain, rest sourced from reference TRBV19 and TRBJ2-7, is DGGITQSPKYLFRKEGQNVTLSCEQNLNHDAMYWYRQDPGQGLRLIYYSQIVNDFQKGDIAEGYSVSREKKESFPLTVTSAQKNPTAFYLCASGGPGFYEQYFGPGTRLTVT.